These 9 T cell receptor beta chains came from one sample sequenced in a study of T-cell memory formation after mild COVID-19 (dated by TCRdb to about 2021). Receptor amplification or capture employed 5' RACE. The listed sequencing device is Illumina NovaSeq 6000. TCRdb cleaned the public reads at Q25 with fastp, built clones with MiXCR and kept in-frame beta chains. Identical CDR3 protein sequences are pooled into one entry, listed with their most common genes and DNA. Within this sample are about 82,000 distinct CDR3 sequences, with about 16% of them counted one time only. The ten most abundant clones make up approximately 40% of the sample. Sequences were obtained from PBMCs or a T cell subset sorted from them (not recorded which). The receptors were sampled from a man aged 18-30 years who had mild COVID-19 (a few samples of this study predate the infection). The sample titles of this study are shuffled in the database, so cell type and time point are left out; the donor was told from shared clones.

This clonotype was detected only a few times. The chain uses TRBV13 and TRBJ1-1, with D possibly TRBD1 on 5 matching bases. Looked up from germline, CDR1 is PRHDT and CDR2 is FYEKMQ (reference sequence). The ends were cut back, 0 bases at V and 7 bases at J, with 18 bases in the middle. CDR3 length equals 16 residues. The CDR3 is CASSLGSRGPAGEAFF. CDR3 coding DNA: TGTGCCAGCAGCTTAGGCAGTAGGGGTCCAGCAGGTGAAGCTTTCTTT. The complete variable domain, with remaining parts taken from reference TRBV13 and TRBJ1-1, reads AAGVIQSPRHLIKEKRETATLKCYPIPRHDTVYWYQQGPGQDPQFLISFYEKMQSDKGSIPDRFSAQQFSDYHSELNMSSLELGDSALYFCASSLGSRGPAGEAFFGQGTRLTVV.

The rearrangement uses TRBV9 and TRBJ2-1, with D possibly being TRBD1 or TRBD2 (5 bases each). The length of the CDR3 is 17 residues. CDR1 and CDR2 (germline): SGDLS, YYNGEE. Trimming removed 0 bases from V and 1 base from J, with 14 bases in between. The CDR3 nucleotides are TGTGCCAGCAGCGTAGGAGGGGCGTATGGTTCCTACAATGAGCAGTTCTTC. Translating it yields CASSVGGAYGSYNEQFF.

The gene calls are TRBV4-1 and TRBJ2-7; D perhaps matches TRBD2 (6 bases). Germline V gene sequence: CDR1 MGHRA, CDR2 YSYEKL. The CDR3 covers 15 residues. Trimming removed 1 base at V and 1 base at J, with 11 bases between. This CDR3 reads CASSQVGGASYEQYF. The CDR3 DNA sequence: TGCGCCAGCAGCCAAGTTGGAGGGGCATCCTACGAGCAGTACTTC.

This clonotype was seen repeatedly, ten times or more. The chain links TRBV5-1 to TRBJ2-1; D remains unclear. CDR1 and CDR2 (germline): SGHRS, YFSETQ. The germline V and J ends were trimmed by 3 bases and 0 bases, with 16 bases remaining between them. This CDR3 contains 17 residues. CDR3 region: CASSSGPGASSYNEQFF. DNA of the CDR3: TGCGCCAGCAGCTCCGGGCCAGGAGCTAGCTCCTACAATGAGCAGTTCTTC.

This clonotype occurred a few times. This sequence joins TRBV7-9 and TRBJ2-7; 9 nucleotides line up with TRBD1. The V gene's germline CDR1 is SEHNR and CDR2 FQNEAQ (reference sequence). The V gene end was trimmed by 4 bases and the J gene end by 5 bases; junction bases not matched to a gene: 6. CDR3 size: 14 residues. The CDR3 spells CASSWRQGGDEQYF. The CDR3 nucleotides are TGTGCCAGCAGCTGGCGACAGGGGGGAGACGAGCAGTACTTC.

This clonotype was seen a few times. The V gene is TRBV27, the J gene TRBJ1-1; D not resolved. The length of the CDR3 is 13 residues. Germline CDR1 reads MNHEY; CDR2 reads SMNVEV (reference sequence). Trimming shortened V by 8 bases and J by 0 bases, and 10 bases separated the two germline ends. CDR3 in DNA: TGTGCCAGCGGGTACCTCTTGAACACTGAAGCTTTCTTT. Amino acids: CASGYLLNTEAFF.

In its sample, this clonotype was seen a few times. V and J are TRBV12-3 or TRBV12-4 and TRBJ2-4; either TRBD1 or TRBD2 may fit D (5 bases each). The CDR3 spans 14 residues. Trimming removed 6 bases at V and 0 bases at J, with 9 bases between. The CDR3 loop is CASSRDRAKNIQYF. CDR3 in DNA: TGTGCCAGCAGCCGGGACCGAGCCAAAAACATTCAGTACTTC.

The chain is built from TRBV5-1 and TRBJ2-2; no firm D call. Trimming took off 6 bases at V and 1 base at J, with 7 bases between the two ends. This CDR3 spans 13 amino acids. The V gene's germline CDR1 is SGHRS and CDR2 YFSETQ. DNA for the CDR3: TGCGCCAGCAAAGAGGAGAACACCGGGGAGCTGTTTTTT. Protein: CASKEENTGELFF.

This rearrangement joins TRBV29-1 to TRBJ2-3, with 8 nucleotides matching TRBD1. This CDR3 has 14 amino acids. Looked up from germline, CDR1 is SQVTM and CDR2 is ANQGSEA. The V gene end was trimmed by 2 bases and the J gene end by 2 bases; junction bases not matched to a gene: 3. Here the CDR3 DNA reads TGCAGCGTTGAATGGACAGGGTTCACAGATACGCAGTATTTT. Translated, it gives CSVEWTGFTDTQYF.